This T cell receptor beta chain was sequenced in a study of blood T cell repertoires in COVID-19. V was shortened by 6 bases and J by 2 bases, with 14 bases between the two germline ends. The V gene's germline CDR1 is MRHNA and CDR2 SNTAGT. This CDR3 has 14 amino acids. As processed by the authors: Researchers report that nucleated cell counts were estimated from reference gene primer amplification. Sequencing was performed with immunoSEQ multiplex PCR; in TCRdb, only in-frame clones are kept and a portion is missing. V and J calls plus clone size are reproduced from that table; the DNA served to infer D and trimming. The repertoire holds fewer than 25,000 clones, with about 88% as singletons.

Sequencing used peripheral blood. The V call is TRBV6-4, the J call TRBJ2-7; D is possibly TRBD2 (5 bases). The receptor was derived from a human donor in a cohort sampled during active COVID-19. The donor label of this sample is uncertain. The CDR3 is CASRRAHGPYEQYF. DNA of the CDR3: TGTGCCAGCAGGCGGGCTCACGGTCCCTACGAGCAGTACTTC.